These 15 T cell receptor beta chains share one sample of origin, sequenced in a study of molecular identifiers for immune sequencing clone quantification. TCRdb called the PCR reads again in MiXCR, with one record for every CDR3 protein. In the table there are about 68,000 distinct CDR3 sequences, less than 20% of which are singletons. Sequenced input: naive CD8+ T cells from blood, with Jurkat cell RNA spiked in. This sample's subset: FACS-sorted CD8+CD4-CCR7+CD45RA+ naive T cells. These receptors all stem from a human donor in good health. Some libraries in this study had Jurkat cell RNA spiked in.

This clonotype was recorded a few times. An end of the junction does not agree with germline; a read error may underlie this. The V gene is TRBV9, the J gene TRBJ2-1; 9 bases fit TRBD2. Germline CDR1 and CDR2: SGDLS and YYNGEE. The CDR3 is 16 amino acids. CDR3 nucleotide sequence: TGTGCCAGCGGCGTTAGCGGGAGAGGGGTACTAGATGAGCAGTTCTTC. It translates to CASGVSGRGVLDEQFF.

This clonotype was counted many times. The rearrangement uses TRBV12-3 or TRBV12-4 and TRBJ1-5; D remains ambiguous. Trimming cost V 5 bases and J 0 bases, with 11 bases left between them. CDR3 length: 15 amino acids. The CDR3, as DNA: TGTGCCAGCAGTCACAGTACCTATAGCAATCAGCCCCAGCATTTT. Translated, it gives CASSHSTYSNQPQHF.

The V gene is TRBV20-1, the J gene TRBJ2-1; perhaps TRBD2 as D (6 bases). Germline CDR1 is DFQATT and CDR2 is SNEGSKA (reference sequence). This CDR3 spans 14 amino acids. Trimming left V 0 bases short and J 0 bases short, with 6 bases between. The CDR3 region is CSARDGSSYNEQFF. Written as DNA, the CDR3 is TGCAGTGCTAGAGACGGGAGCTCCTACAATGAGCAGTTCTTC.

This clonotype was seen more than once but under ten times. The rearrangement uses TRBV27 and TRBJ1-5; D is undetermined. CDR1 MNHEY and CDR2 SMNVEV come from the germline V gene (reference sequence). The CDR3 extends over 14 amino acids. V was shortened by 3 bases and J by 0 bases, with 6 bases between the two germline ends. The CDR3 DNA sequence: TGTGCCAGCAGTTTGGCAGGTAGCAATCAGCCCCAGCATTTT. Encoded protein: CASSLAGSNQPQHF.

At least ten counts were recorded for this clonotype. The rearrangement joins TRBV28 to TRBJ2-5; TRBD2 aligns across 8 bases. CDR1 MDHEN and CDR2 SYDVKM come from the germline V gene. V lost 5 bases, J lost 5 bases, and 7 bases stayed unmatched. The CDR3 sequence is 14 residues long. The CDR3 protein is CASSPLAGGETQYF. As DNA, the CDR3 is TGTGCCAGCAGTCCCCTAGCGGGCGGGGAGACCCAGTACTTC.

This clonotype was observed many times. The V call is TRBV10-2, the J call TRBJ2-3; D uncertain. Trimming left V 3 bases short and J 4 bases short, with 5 bases between. CDR3 size: 12 residues. CDR1 and CDR2 from the germline V gene are WSHSY and SAAADI. The DNA for the CDR3 is TGCGCCAGCAGTGATGGGGCAGATACGCAGTATTTT. This sequence encodes CASSDGADTQYF.

This clonotype was seen at least ten times. The genes are TRBV13 and TRBJ1-1; a possible D gene is TRBD1 (5 bases). The V end was cut by 5 bases, the J end by 4 bases, with 14 bases between. The CDR3 loop spans 14 amino acids. CDR1 PRHDT and CDR2 FYEKMQ come from the germline V gene (reference sequence). The CDR3, as DNA: TGTGCCAGCAGCCCGGGGACCGAGAGCACTGAAGCTTTCTTT. Its protein is CASSPGTESTEAFF.

This clonotype appeared many times. The V call is TRBV6-5, the J call TRBJ2-7, with D unclear. Deletions cut 6 bases from V and 6 bases from J, with 21 bases between. The CDR3 covers 15 residues. Per the germline V gene, CDR1 is MNHEY and CDR2 is SVGAGI. The CDR3: CASSSTMGILGEQYF. The CDR3 nucleotides read TGTGCCAGCAGCTCAACAATGGGAATATTGGGCGAGCAGTACTTC.

As concerns this clonotype: This could be a read error, since a much larger clone is one nucleotide away. The chain recombines TRBV5-1 with TRBJ2-7; 10 nucleotides agree with TRBD1. CDR1 SGHRS and CDR2 YFSETQ come from the germline V gene. The CDR3 runs to 18 residues. As DNA, the CDR3 is TGCGCCAGCAGCTTGGCCGGGACAGGGGACCTAAGCTCCTACGGGCAGTACTTC. It translates to CASSLAGTGDLSSYGQYF.

The genes are TRBV11-3 and TRBJ2-7, with D unclear. The ends were cut back, 5 bases at V and 3 bases at J, with 11 bases in the middle. From germline, CDR1 is SGHNT and CDR2 YENEEA. This CDR3 is built from 13 residues. CDR3 protein: CASSPNAVYEQYF. The CDR3 DNA is TGTGCCAGCAGCCCAAACGCCGTCTACGAGCAGTACTTC. The full variable domain, rest sourced from reference TRBV11-3 and TRBJ2-7, is EAGVVQSPRYKIIEKKQPVAFWCNPISGHNTLYWYLQNLGQGPELLIRYENEEAVDDSQLPKDRFSAERLKGVDSTLKIQPAELGDSAVYLCASSPNAVYEQYFGPGTRLTVT.

In this sample, this clonotype turned up many times. The chain recombines TRBV12-3 or TRBV12-4 with TRBJ2-3; D ambiguous. This CDR3 region has 14 residues. V was trimmed by 3 bases and J by 0 bases, leaving 7 bases between them. The CDR3 bases are TGTGCCAGCAGTTTGCAGCAAAGCACAGATACGCAGTATTTT. Translated, it gives CASSLQQSTDTQYF.

This clonotype was observed at least ten times. This chain joins TRBV7-6 and TRBJ2-5, with TRBD1 identical over 8 bases. V lost 2 bases to trimming and J lost 1 base; unmatched junction nucleotides: 3. This CDR3 has 15 residues. Germline V CDR1 and CDR2: SGHVS, FNYEAQ. The CDR3 reads CASSLWTGPQETQYF. As DNA, the CDR3 is TGTGCCAGCAGCTTATGGACAGGGCCCCAAGAGACCCAGTACTTC.

This clonotype was counted ten times or more. The gene calls are TRBV3-1 and TRBJ1-6; D might be TRBD1 (5 bases). CDR3 size: 15 residues. V shed 4 bases and J shed 0 bases, with 7 bases lying between them. Germline V gene data show CDR1 as LGHDT and CDR2 as YNNKEL (reference sequence). The CDR3 coding sequence is TGTGCCAGCAGCCCAGGACACTCCTATAATTCACCCCTCCACTTT. Encoded protein: CASSPGHSYNSPLHF. Full variable domain (rest looked up from reference TRBV3-1 and TRBJ1-6): DTAVSQTPKYLVTQMGNDKSIKCEQNLGHDTMYWYKQDSKKFLKIMFSYNNKELIINETVPNRFSPKSPDKAHLNLHINSLELGDSAVYFCASSPGHSYNSPLHFGNGTRLTVT.

This clonotype occurred a few times. This chain connects TRBV24-1 to TRBJ2-7, with D unclear. V lost 7 bases to trimming and J lost 3 bases, with 9 bases between them. The CDR3 covers 12 residues. Germline CDR1 and CDR2: KGHDR and SFDVKD. As DNA, the CDR3 is TGTGCCACCAGCGACCTCGACTACGAGCAGTACTTC. Translated: CATSDLDYEQYF.

In this sample, this clonotype turned up many times. The rearrangement links TRBV4-1 to TRBJ2-7; D is unclear. Trimming took 1 base from V and 2 from J, leaving 9 bases between them. The germline V gene has CDR1 MGHRA and CDR2 YSYEKL. This CDR3 has 14 residues. CDR3 in amino acids: CASSQAPGTYEQYF. CDR3 bases: TGCGCCAGCAGCCAAGCTCCGGGCACCTACGAGCAGTACTTC.